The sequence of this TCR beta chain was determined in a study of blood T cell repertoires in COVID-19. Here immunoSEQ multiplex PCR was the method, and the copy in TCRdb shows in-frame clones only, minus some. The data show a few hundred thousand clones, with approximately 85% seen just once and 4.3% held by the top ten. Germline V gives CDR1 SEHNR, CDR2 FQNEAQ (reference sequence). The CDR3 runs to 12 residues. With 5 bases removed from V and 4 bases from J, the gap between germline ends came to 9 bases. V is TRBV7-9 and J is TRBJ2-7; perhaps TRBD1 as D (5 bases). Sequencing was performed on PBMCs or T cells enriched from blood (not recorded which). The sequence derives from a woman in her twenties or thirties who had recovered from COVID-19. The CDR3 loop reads CASSPPGYEQYF. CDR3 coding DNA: TGTGCCAGCAGCCCTCCAGGGTACGAGCAGTACTTC.